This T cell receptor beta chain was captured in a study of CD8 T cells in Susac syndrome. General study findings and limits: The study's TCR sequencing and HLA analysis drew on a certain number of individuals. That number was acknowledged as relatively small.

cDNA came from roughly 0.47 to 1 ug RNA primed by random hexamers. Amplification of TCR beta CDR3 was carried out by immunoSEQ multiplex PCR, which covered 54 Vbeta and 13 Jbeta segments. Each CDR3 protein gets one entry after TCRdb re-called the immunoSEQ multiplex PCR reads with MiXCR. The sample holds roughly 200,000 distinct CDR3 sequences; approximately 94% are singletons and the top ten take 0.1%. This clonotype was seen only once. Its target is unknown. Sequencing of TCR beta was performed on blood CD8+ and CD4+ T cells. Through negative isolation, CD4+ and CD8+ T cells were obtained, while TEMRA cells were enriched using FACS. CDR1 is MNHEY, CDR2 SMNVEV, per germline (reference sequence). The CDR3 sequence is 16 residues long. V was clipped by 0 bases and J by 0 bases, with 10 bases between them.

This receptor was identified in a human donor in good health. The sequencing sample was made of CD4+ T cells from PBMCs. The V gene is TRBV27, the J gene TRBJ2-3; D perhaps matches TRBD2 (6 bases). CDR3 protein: CASSLSGGSSTDTQYF. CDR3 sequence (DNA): TGTGCCAGCAGTTTATCGGGGGGAAGTAGCACAGATACGCAGTATTTT.